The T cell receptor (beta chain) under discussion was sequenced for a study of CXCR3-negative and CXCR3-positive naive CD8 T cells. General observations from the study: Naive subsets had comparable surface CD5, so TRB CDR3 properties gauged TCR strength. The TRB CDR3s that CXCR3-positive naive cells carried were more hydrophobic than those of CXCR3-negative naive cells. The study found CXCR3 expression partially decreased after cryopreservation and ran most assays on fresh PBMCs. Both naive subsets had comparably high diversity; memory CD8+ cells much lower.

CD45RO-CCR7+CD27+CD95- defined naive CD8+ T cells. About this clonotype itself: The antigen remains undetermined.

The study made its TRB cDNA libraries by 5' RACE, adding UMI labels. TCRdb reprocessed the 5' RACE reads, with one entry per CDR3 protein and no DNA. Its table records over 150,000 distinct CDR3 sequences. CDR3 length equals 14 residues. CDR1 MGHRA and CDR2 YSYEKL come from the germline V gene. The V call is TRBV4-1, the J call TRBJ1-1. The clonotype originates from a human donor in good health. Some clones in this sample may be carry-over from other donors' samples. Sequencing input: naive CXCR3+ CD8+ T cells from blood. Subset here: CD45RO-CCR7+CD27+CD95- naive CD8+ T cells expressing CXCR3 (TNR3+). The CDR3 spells CASSPHQVNTEAFF.